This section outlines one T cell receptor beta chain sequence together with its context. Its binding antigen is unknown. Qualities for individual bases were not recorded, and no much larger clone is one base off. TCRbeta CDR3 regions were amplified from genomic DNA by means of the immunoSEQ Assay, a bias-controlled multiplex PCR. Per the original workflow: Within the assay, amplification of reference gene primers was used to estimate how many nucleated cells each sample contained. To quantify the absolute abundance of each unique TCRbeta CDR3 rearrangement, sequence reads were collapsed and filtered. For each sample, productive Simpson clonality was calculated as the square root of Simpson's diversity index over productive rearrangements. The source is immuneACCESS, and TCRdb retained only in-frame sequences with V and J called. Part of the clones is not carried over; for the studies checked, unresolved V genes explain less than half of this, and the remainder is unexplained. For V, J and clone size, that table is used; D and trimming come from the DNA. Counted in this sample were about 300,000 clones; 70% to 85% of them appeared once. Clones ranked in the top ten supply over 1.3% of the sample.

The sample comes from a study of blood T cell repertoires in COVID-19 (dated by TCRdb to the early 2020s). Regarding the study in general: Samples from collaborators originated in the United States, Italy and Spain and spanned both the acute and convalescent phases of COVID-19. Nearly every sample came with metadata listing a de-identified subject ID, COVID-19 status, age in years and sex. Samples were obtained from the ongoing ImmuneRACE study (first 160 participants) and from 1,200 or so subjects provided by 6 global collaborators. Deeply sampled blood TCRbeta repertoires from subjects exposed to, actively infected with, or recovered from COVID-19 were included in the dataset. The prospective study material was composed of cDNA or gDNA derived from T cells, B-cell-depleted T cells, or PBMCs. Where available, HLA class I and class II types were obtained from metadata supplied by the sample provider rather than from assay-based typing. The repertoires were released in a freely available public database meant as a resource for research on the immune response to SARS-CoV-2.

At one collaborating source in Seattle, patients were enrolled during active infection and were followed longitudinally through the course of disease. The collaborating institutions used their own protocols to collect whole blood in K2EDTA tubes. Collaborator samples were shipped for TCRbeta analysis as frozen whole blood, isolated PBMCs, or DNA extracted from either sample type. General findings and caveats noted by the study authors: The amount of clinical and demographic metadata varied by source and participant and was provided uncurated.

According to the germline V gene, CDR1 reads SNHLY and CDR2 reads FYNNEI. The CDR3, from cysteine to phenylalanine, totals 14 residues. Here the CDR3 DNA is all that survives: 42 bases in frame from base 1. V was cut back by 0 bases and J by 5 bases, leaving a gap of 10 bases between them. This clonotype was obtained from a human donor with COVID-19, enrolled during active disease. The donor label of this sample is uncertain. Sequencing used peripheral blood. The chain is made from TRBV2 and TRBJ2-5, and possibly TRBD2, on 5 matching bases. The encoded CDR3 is CASSEALRGETQYF. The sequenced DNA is TGTGCCAGCAGTGAAGCGCTTAGAGGGGAGACCCAGTACTTC.